Listed below are T cell receptor beta chains from one sample, sequenced in a study of T-cell memory formation after mild COVID-19. TCRdb used MiXCR to reprocess the 5' RACE reads, holding one entry per CDR3 protein. The sample holds a few hundred thousand distinct CDR3 sequences, 16% seen once. The sequenced sample consisted of PBMCs or a T cell subset sorted from them (not recorded which). The receptor set was obtained from a man younger than 35 who had mild COVID-19 (a few samples of this study predate the infection). Cell type and time point are not known. CDR3s include the opening cysteine and the closing phenylalanine or tryptophan. The D gene is left open where the match is weak. Clone size appears in some rows only: once, few, many, or a class for an expanded clone.

v_gene: TRBV7-9
abundance: few
d_gene: NA
j_gene: TRBJ1-6
CDR3nt: TGTGCCAGCACGACCGGGACAAGAGTTACACCCCTCCACTTT
CDR3aa: CASTTGTRVTPLHF

v_gene: TRBV5-1
abundance: few
d_gene: TRBD2
j_gene: TRBJ2-1
CDR3nt: TGCGCCAGCAGCTTTGTAACTAGCGGGGGGCCGAGCTCCTACAATGAGCAGTTCTTC
CDR3aa: CASSFVTSGGPSSYNEQFF

v_gene: TRBV6-5
abundance: NA
d_gene: NA
j_gene: TRBJ2-3
CDR3nt: TGTGCCAGCAGTGAGGCAGATACGCAGTATTTT
CDR3aa: CASSEADTQYF

v_gene: TRBV7-9
abundance: few
d_gene: NA
j_gene: TRBJ2-3
CDR3nt: TGTGCCAGCAGCCGTAGCCCGGGAGTGGATACGCAGTATTTT
CDR3aa: CASSRSPGVDTQYF

v_gene: TRBV10-3
abundance: few
d_gene: TRBD1
j_gene: TRBJ2-5
CDR3nt: TGTGCCATCAGTGAGTGGGGGACAGATCAGATCCAAGAGACCCAGTACTTC
CDR3aa: CAISEWGTDQIQETQYF

v_gene: TRBV7-8
abundance: many
d_gene: TRBD1
j_gene: TRBJ2-5
CDR3nt: TGTGCCAGCAGCTCGGGACAGGTCGTCGAGACCCAGTACTTC
CDR3aa: CASSSGQVVETQYF

v_gene: TRBV4-1
abundance: NA
d_gene: NA
j_gene: TRBJ2-7
CDR3nt: TGCGCCAGCAGCCAAGGGCAGTCGTGGGAGCAGTACTTC
CDR3aa: CASSQGQSWEQYF

v_gene: TRBV10-3
abundance: few
d_gene: NA
j_gene: TRBJ1-4
CDR3nt: TGTGCCATCAGTGACACGACCAAGGCAACTAATGAAAAACTGTTTTTT
CDR3aa: CAISDTTKATNEKLFF

v_gene: TRBV7-2
abundance: few
d_gene: NA
j_gene: TRBJ2-7
CDR3nt: TGTGCCAGCAGCCTAGACGACAGTTTTTCCTACGAGCAGTACTTC
CDR3aa: CASSLDDSFSYEQYF

v_gene: TRBV15
abundance: NA
d_gene: TRBD2
j_gene: TRBJ2-5
CDR3nt: TGTGCCACCAGCAGAGGGGGGGGAGAGACCCAGTACTTC
CDR3aa: CATSRGGGETQYF

v_gene: TRBV24-1
abundance: NA
d_gene: NA
j_gene: TRBJ2-3
CDR3nt: TGTGCCACCAGTGACCCCAGACAGGCAGGAGATACGCAGTATTTT
CDR3aa: CATSDPRQAGDTQYF

v_gene: TRBV6-2/TRBV6-3
abundance: few
d_gene: NA
j_gene: TRBJ1-2
CDR3nt: TGTGCCAGCCAAAGATCCCACTATGGCTACACCTTC
CDR3aa: CASQRSHYGYTF

v_gene: TRBV6-5
abundance: NA
d_gene: TRBD2
j_gene: TRBJ2-7
CDR3nt: TGTGCCAGCAGTCTAGCGGGGGGGGCCTACGAGCAGTACTTC
CDR3aa: CASSLAGGAYEQYF

v_gene: TRBV2
abundance: NA
d_gene: TRBD1
j_gene: TRBJ2-2
CDR3nt: TGTGCCAGCAGGGGACAGGGGGCCGCCGGGGAGCTGTTTTTT
CDR3aa: CASRGQGAAGELFF

v_gene: TRBV5-6
abundance: NA
d_gene: TRBD1
j_gene: TRBJ2-1
CDR3nt: TGTGCCAGCAGCCGCGACAGGGGGTACTACAATGAGCAGTTCTTC
CDR3aa: CASSRDRGYYNEQFF

v_gene: TRBV5-1
abundance: NA
d_gene: TRBD2
j_gene: TRBJ2-7
CDR3nt: TGCGCCAGCGGCCCAGTAGCGGGGGGCGAATACGAGCAGTACTTC
CDR3aa: CASGPVAGGEYEQYF

v_gene: TRBV10-3
abundance: few
d_gene: NA
j_gene: TRBJ2-6
CDR3nt: TGTGCCATCAGTGAGCCCTGGGGCGGCTCTGGGGCCAACGTCCTGACTTTC
CDR3aa: CAISEPWGGSGANVLTF

v_gene: TRBV4-3
abundance: few
d_gene: NA
j_gene: TRBJ2-4
CDR3nt: TGCGCCAGCAGCCAAGGGAGGGGTAACATTCAGTACTTC
CDR3aa: CASSQGRGNIQYF

v_gene: TRBV4-1
abundance: NA
d_gene: NA
j_gene: TRBJ1-1
CDR3nt: TGCGCCAGCAGTAACTTTGGGGGAGCCTTATCGTACACTGAAGCTTTCTTT
CDR3aa: CASSNFGGALSYTEAFF

v_gene: TRBV4-1
abundance: NA
d_gene: NA
j_gene: TRBJ2-3
CDR3nt: TGCGCCAGCAGCCAAGCTGTGGCAGCTAGCACAGATACGCAGTATTTT
CDR3aa: CASSQAVAASTDTQYF

v_gene: TRBV11-2
abundance: many
d_gene: NA
j_gene: TRBJ2-2
CDR3nt: TGTGCCAGCAGCTTACTAGCCGGGGAGCTGTTTTTT
CDR3aa: CASSLLAGELFF

v_gene: TRBV24-1
abundance: NA
d_gene: NA
j_gene: TRBJ1-2
CDR3nt: TGTGCCACCAGTGATTATGGGGGGCATAGCACCTTC
CDR3aa: CATSDYGGHSTF

v_gene: TRBV12-3/TRBV12-4
abundance: NA
d_gene: NA
j_gene: TRBJ1-6
CDR3nt: TGTGCCAGCAGTTTCCAGGGACGTTCACCCCTCCACTTT
CDR3aa: CASSFQGRSPLHF

v_gene: TRBV7-2
abundance: NA
d_gene: NA
j_gene: TRBJ2-4
CDR3nt: TGTGCCAGCAGCTTCGAAGCCAAAAACATTCAGTACTTC
CDR3aa: CASSFEAKNIQYF

v_gene: TRBV11-2
abundance: few
d_gene: TRBD2
j_gene: TRBJ2-3
CDR3nt: TGTGCCAGCAGCATATCTAGCGGGGGGCTTGCTAGCACAGATACGCAGTATTTT
CDR3aa: CASSISSGGLASTDTQYF

v_gene: TRBV5-5
abundance: NA
d_gene: TRBD1
j_gene: TRBJ1-2
CDR3nt: TGTGCCAGCAGACAAACAGGGGGTAACTATGGCTACACCTTC
CDR3aa: CASRQTGGNYGYTF

v_gene: TRBV5-5
abundance: many
d_gene: TRBD1
j_gene: TRBJ2-7
CDR3nt: TGTGCCAGCACAGGGGGCAATCCCCACGAGCAGTACTTC
CDR3aa: CASTGGNPHEQYF

v_gene: TRBV2
abundance: once
d_gene: NA
j_gene: TRBJ2-3
CDR3nt: TGTGCCAGCAGCAGCGCAGAAGAGGGGTGGGTGAGCACAGATACGCAGTATTTT
CDR3aa: CASSSAEEGWVSTDTQYF

v_gene: TRBV6-2/TRBV6-3
abundance: NA
d_gene: NA
j_gene: TRBJ2-1
CDR3nt: TGTGCCAGCAGTTACTCCGGGACAAGTCGGGCAGGGGACAATGAGCAGTTCTTC
CDR3aa: CASSYSGTSRAGDNEQFF

v_gene: TRBV7-3
abundance: NA
d_gene: NA
j_gene: TRBJ2-1
CDR3nt: TGTGCCAGCAGCTTCAAAAGCTCCCTAGTCTACGGGAATGAGCAGTTCTTC
CDR3aa: CASSFKSSLVYGNEQFF

v_gene: TRBV5-1
abundance: NA
d_gene: NA
j_gene: TRBJ1-6
CDR3nt: TGCGCCAGCAGCTTGGAAACAGATAATTCACCCCTCCACTTT
CDR3aa: CASSLETDNSPLHF

v_gene: TRBV10-2
abundance: NA
d_gene: TRBD2
j_gene: TRBJ2-1
CDR3nt: TGCGCCAGCAGTGAACTAGCGGGGAGTTACAATGAGCAGTTCTTC
CDR3aa: CASSELAGSYNEQFF

v_gene: TRBV4-3
abundance: few
d_gene: NA
j_gene: TRBJ2-3
CDR3nt: TGCGCCAGCAGTTCGGTCCATGTGGAGAGAGATACGCAGTATTTT
CDR3aa: CASSSVHVERDTQYF

v_gene: TRBV15
abundance: many
d_gene: NA
j_gene: TRBJ2-4
CDR3nt: TGTGCCACCAGCAGAGATAAGTTGGGACACCCGGGGGACATTCAGTACTTC
CDR3aa: CATSRDKLGHPGDIQYF

v_gene: TRBV6-8
abundance: NA
d_gene: NA
j_gene: TRBJ1-5
CDR3nt: TGTGCCAGCCCCACAGGGCAGCCCCAGCATTTT
CDR3aa: CASPTGQPQHF

v_gene: TRBV5-8
abundance: NA
d_gene: NA
j_gene: TRBJ2-5
CDR3nt: TGTGCCAGCAGCTTGGGTCAGGTGGCTGGGATCTCAGAGACCCAGTACTTC
CDR3aa: CASSLGQVAGISETQYF

v_gene: TRBV5-5
abundance: NA
d_gene: NA
j_gene: TRBJ2-2
CDR3nt: TGTGCCAGCAGCTCCCGACAGATCACCGGGGAGCTGTTTTTT
CDR3aa: CASSSRQITGELFF